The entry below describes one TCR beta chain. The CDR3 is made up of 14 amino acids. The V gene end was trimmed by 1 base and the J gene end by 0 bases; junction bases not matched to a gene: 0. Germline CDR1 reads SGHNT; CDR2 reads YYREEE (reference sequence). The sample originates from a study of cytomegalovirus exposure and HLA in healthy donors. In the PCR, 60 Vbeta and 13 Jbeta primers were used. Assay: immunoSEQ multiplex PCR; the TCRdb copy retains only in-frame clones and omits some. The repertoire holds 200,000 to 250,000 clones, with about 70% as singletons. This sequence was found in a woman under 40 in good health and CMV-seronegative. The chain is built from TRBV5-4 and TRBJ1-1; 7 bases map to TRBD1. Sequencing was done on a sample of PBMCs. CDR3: CASSLTGVNTEAFF. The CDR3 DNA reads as TGTGCCAGCAGCTTGACAGGGGTGAACACTGAAGCTTTCTTT.